The 22 T cell receptor beta chains below all came from one sample that was sequenced in a study of beta chain features in type 1 diabetes. Study-level points and caveats: The study found moderately but significantly shorter TCRB CDR3s in all four CD4+ subsets of Type 1 diabetes patients.

cDNA synthesis used the whole RNA isolate, giving expressed TCRB sequences. Clones were read by immunoSEQ multiplex PCR, and TCRdb kept only the in-frame ones, dropping some. The sample includes about 240,000 clones, around 14% of them seen just once. Their antigens are not known. The sample was naive CD4+ T cells from blood. Every receptor here comes from a man under 40 with type 1 diabetes.

The sample holds a few counts of this clone. V and J are TRBV5-1 and TRBJ2-7, with D possibly matching TRBD1 (5 bases). Trimming left V 0 bases short and J 7 bases short, with 8 bases between. The CDR3 is 12 amino acids. Germline assignment: CDR1 SGHRS and CDR2 YFSETQ. CDR3 DNA: TGCGCCAGCAGCTTGGAGGGGCGGGAGCAGTACTTC. It specifies CASSLEGREQYF.

This clone was found a few times. This sample also contains other DNA sequences that code for the same CDR3. The rearrangement links TRBV5-1 to TRBJ2-7; TRBD1 matches 10 bases. The length of the CDR3 is 14 residues. Germline values: CDR1 SGHRS, CDR2 YFSETQ. V gave up 3 bases and J gave up 2 bases; unmatched junction bases: 2. CDR3 coding DNA: TGCGCCAGCAGCTCGGGACAGGGGACCTACGAGCAGTACTTC. Protein: CASSSGQGTYEQYF.

The chain carries TRBV27 and TRBJ1-5; D not certain. Looked up from germline, CDR1 is MNHEY and CDR2 is SMNVEV (reference sequence). This CDR3 spans 12 amino acids. V was trimmed by 4 bases and J by 6 bases, leaving 7 bases between them. The CDR3 nucleotides are TGTGCCAGCAGTTCTTCCGGTCAGCCCCAGCATTTT. It yields the protein CASSSSGQPQHF.

For the CDR3, the DNA is TGTGCCATCAGGGACAGTATGGGCAATCAGCCCCAGCATTTT. Residues: CAIRDSMGNQPQHF. The chain links TRBV10-3 to TRBJ1-5; TRBD1 might be the D (6 bases). The CDR3 has 14 amino acids. V was trimmed by 6 bases and J by 2 bases, leaving 11 bases between them. Germline CDR1 and CDR2: ENHRY and SYGVKD.

J is TRBJ1-5 and V is TRBV30; D perhaps matches TRBD1 (5 bases). CDR1 and CDR2 from the germline V gene are GTSNPN and SVGIG (reference sequence). V shed 1 base and J shed 5 bases, with 15 bases lying between them. This CDR3 contains 15 residues. The CDR3 reads CAWSGGLRGDQPQHF. Written as DNA, the CDR3 is TGTGCCTGGAGTGGGGGACTCCGAGGCGATCAGCCCCAGCATTTT.

The chain joins TRBV7-9 to TRBJ2-5; 7 bases match TRBD1. Germline V gene data show CDR1 as SEHNR and CDR2 as FQNEAQ (reference sequence). Losses at the gene ends were 5 bases for V and 3 bases for J; bases not matched to a gene: 6. The CDR3 is made up of 14 amino acids. The CDR3: CASSPPGTEETQYF. CDR3 DNA: TGTGCCAGCAGCCCCCCCGGGACAGAAGAGACCCAGTACTTC. Supplemented by reference TRBV7-9 and TRBJ2-5, the full variable domain reads DTGVSQNPRHKITKRGQNVTFRCDPISEHNRLYWYRQTLGQGPEFLTYFQNEAQLEKSRLLSDRFSAERPKGSFSTLEIQRTEQGDSAMYLCASSPPGTEETQYFGPGTRLLVL.

The V call is TRBV19, the J call TRBJ2-1; 10 bases are a match to TRBD1. This CDR3 region has 15 residues. The germline V gene has CDR1 LNHDA and CDR2 SQIVND (reference sequence). V was pared by 7 bases and J by 7 bases, with 10 bases of the junction left unmatched. Here the CDR3 reads CASTAPGQGLNEQFF. The CDR3 bases are TGTGCCAGTACCGCACCGGGACAGGGGTTGAATGAGCAGTTCTTC.

The DNA for the CDR3 is TGTGCCAGCAGTCCCAGACAGGGGACCTACGAGCAGTACTTC. It codes for CASSPRQGTYEQYF. The chain links TRBV2 to TRBJ2-7, with 8 bases fitting TRBD1. The ends lost 5 bases at V and 2 bases at J; junction bases unmatched: 5. The CDR3 is 14 residues long. Germline CDR1 is SNHLY and CDR2 is FYNNEI.

The sample holds a few counts of this clone. The rearrangement uses TRBV18 and TRBJ2-7, with D maybe TRBD1 (6 bases). V lost 4 bases to trimming and J lost 5 bases, with 12 bases between them. The CDR3 has 13 residues. Germline CDR1 and CDR2: KGHSH and LQKENI. For the CDR3, the DNA is TGTGCCAGCTCACTCAATCCAGGGGACGAGCAGTACTTC. Protein: CASSLNPGDEQYF.

This clone was seen only a few times. V usage is TRBV4-1 and J usage is TRBJ2-7, with D possibly being TRBD1 (6 bases). CDR1 MGHRA and CDR2 YSYEKL come from the germline V gene. Between the trimmed V and J ends, which lost 2 bases and 7 bases, there was a span of 18 bases. This CDR3 is 15 amino acids long. As DNA, the CDR3 is TGCGCCAGCAGCCAACCCAGGGGCGTTTTGGGGGAGCAGTACTTC. This codes for CASSQPRGVLGEQYF.

The rearrangement links TRBV2 to TRBJ2-3; D perhaps matches TRBD2 (6 bases). Germline V gene sequence: CDR1 SNHLY, CDR2 FYNNEI. V shed 8 bases and J shed 0 bases, with 18 bases lying between them. This CDR3 is 16 amino acids long. CDR3 DNA sequence: TGTGCCAGCTCCCCCCGAGCAGCGGGTAGCACAGATACGCAGTATTTT. Translating gives CASSPRAAGSTDTQYF.

This clone appeared a few times. V and J are TRBV7-2 and TRBJ2-1; TRBD2 matches 10 bases. J was trimmed by 6 bases and V by 2 bases; bases with no gene match: 4. The length of the CDR3 is 15 residues. Looked up from germline, CDR1 is SGHTA and CDR2 is FQGNSA. In DNA form, the CDR3 reads TGTGCCAGCAGCTTAACTAGCGGGGTCTTCAATGAGCAGTTCTTC. Translated: CASSLTSGVFNEQFF.

The chain has TRBV18 and TRBJ1-2, with 7 positions matching TRBD1. The CDR3 is 14 residues long. Germline values: CDR1 KGHSH, CDR2 LQKENI. V was pared by 5 bases and J by 3 bases, with 6 bases of the junction left unmatched. The CDR3 here is CASSSIRGDYGYTF. The DNA of the CDR3 is TGTGCCAGCTCATCGATCAGGGGGGACTATGGCTACACCTTC.

A few counts support this clone. The chain has TRBV29-1 and TRBJ2-1, with TRBD1 as a possible D gene (7 bases). The CDR3 loop spans 13 amino acids. Germline loops: CDR1 SQVTM, CDR2 ANQGSEA. V lost 5 bases, J lost 10 bases, and 18 bases lay in between. CDR3 protein: CSVRGGSTGEQFF. In DNA, the CDR3 is TGCAGCGTTCGAGGGGGGTCGACAGGGGAGCAGTTCTTC.

This clone was seen more than once but under ten times. The V call is TRBV13, the J call TRBJ1-1; TRBD1 is a possible D gene (5 bases). V was pared by 2 bases and J by 5 bases, with 6 bases between. This CDR3 region has 12 residues. CDR1 PRHDT and CDR2 FYEKMQ come from the germline V gene (reference sequence). The DNA of the CDR3 is TGTGCCAGCAGCTTACAGGGAACTGAAGCTTTCTTT. Translation gives CASSLQGTEAFF. The complete variable domain, with remaining parts taken from reference TRBV13 and TRBJ1-1, reads AAGVIQSPRHLIKEKRETATLKCYPIPRHDTVYWYQQGPGQDPQFLISFYEKMQSDKGSIPDRFSAQQFSDYHSELNMSSLELGDSALYFCASSLQGTEAFFGQGTRLTVV.

Only a few counts were recorded for this clone. This chain connects TRBV4-1 to TRBJ2-1; 8 bases fit TRBD1. The CDR3 is made up of 17 amino acids. J gave up 0 bases and V 1 base, and 5 bases lay outside the gene matches. Per germline, CDR1 MGHRA and CDR2 YSYEKL. The CDR3 DNA sequence: TGCGCCAGCAGCCAAGTTAAAACAGGGGGCTCCTACAATGAGCAGTTCTTC. Protein product: CASSQVKTGGSYNEQFF.

The rearrangement joins TRBV30 to TRBJ2-7; D ambiguous. This CDR3 is 13 amino acids long. V gave up 4 bases and J gave up 5 bases, with 15 bases separating them. Germline CDR1 and CDR2: GTSNPN and SVGIG (reference sequence). CDR3 nucleotides: TGTGCCTGGAAGCCTTTGACATGGGACGAGCAGTACTTC. As protein: CAWKPLTWDEQYF.

Comment on this clone: A read error may produce the germline difference seen at one junction end. The CDR3 spells CATNHGYTF. For the CDR3, the DNA is TGTGCCACAAACCATGGTTACACCTTC. The gene calls are TRBV30 and TRBJ1-2; D unresolved. Looked up from germline, CDR1 is GTSNPN and CDR2 is SVGIG (reference sequence). The CDR3 loop spans 9 amino acids.

The rearrangement joins TRBV5-1 to TRBJ2-7; possible D gene TRBD2, 5 bases. CDR3 length: 14 residues. The germline V and J ends were trimmed by 0 bases and 7 bases, with 14 bases remaining between them. The V gene's germline CDR1 is SGHRS and CDR2 YFSETQ. For the CDR3, the DNA is TGCGCCAGCAGCTTGGGCGGAGCGGCCTTAGAGCAGTACTTC. This encodes CASSLGGAALEQYF.

The chain carries TRBV29-1 and TRBJ2-3; TRBD1 might be the D (7 bases). This CDR3 has 13 amino acids. V was pared by 3 bases and J by 3 bases, with 10 bases between. Germline CDR1 SQVTM, CDR2 ANQGSEA. CDR3: CSVDPGGTDTQYF. For the CDR3, the DNA is TGCAGCGTTGACCCAGGGGGGACAGATACGCAGTATTTT.

V usage is TRBV15 and J usage is TRBJ2-7; 8 bases map to TRBD1. The CDR3 has 15 residues. J lost 3 bases, V lost 0 bases, and 4 bases had no gene match. The germline CDR1 and CDR2 sequences are LNHNV and YYDKDF (reference sequence). The CDR3 DNA follows: TGTGCCACCAGCAGAGATCCGGGACAGGTCTACGAGCAGTACTTC. Its protein product is CATSRDPGQVYEQYF.

This clone was picked up a small number of times. The rearrangement joins TRBV7-9 to TRBJ1-1, with 7 bases identical to TRBD1. Unmatched junction bases numbered 6, after V lost 7 bases and J lost 1 base. From germline, CDR1 is SEHNR and CDR2 FQNEAQ (reference sequence). The CDR3 sequence is 14 residues long. CDR3 protein: CASTSRQGNTEAFF. The CDR3 nucleotides read TGTGCCAGCACATCTCGACAGGGGAACACTGAAGCTTTCTTT.